The 29 T cell receptor beta chains in this list originate from one sample, sequenced in a study of blood T cell repertoires in COVID-19. Generated by immunoSEQ multiplex PCR, the TCRdb table keeps only in-frame clones and is missing some. The top ten hold about 2.8% of the sample, which has 160,000 or so clones, around 89% seen once. The sequenced material came from peripheral blood. All receptors derive from a man in his 60s with acute or convalescent COVID-19.

This rearrangement joins TRBV7-2 to TRBJ1-2; no clear D. The germline CDR1 and CDR2 sequences are SGHTA and FQGNSA. This CDR3 contains 14 residues. The V end was cut by 6 bases, the J end by 4 bases, with 15 bases between. The CDR3 DNA follows: TGTGCCAGCAGTCCCGCGCGGGTTGTCTATGGCTACACCTTC. Its protein is CASSPARVVYGYTF.

The rearrangement joins TRBV7-9 to TRBJ1-2; possible D gene TRBD1, 6 bases. V lost 0 bases to trimming and J lost 4 bases, with 12 bases between them. Germline V gene data show CDR1 as SEHNR and CDR2 as FQNEAQ (reference sequence). The CDR3 is 15 amino acids. The CDR3 spells CASSLAQTGIYGYTF. CDR3 nucleotides: TGTGCCAGCAGCTTAGCACAGACAGGCATCTATGGCTACACCTTC.

The chain couples TRBV29-1 to TRBJ1-1; D call uncertain. Trimming shortened V by 7 bases and J by 7 bases, and 13 bases separated the two germline ends. The length of the CDR3 is 11 residues. Germline V gene lookup returns CDR1 SQVTM and CDR2 ANQGSEA. The CDR3 sequence: CSAEEAVEAFF. The CDR3 DNA reads TGCAGCGCTGAGGAGGCAGTTGAAGCTTTCTTT.

In DNA, the CDR3 is TGTGCCAGCACCTGGGACACCGCGGTTCAGCCCCAGCATTTT. This encodes CASTWDTAVQPQHF. The chain couples TRBV6-6 to TRBJ1-5, with D perhaps matching TRBD1 (6 bases). Trimming cost V 7 bases and J 6 bases, with 16 bases left between them. The CDR3 spans 14 residues. Germline loops: CDR1 MNHNY, CDR2 SVGAGI (reference sequence).

J is TRBJ2-3 and V is TRBV2; D gene uncertain. This CDR3 is built from 15 residues. V lost 6 bases, J lost 0 bases, and 13 bases lay in between. Germline CDR1 reads SNHLY; CDR2 reads FYNNEI. The CDR3 region is CASRKTEASTDTQYF. The CDR3 nucleotides read TGTGCCAGCAGAAAAACAGAAGCTAGCACAGATACGCAGTATTTT.

The chain has TRBV3-1 (or the pseudogene TRBV3-2) and TRBJ1-3, with unresolved D. Trimming removed 2 bases at V and 2 bases at J, with 7 bases between. The CDR3 covers 14 residues. CDR1 and CDR2 (germline): LGHDT, YNNKEL (reference sequence). The CDR3 protein is CASSQKGAGNTIYF. CDR3 nucleotides: TGTGCCAGCAGCCAAAAGGGAGCTGGAAACACCATATATTTT.

The chain combines TRBV7-2 with TRBJ2-1; 10 positions agree with TRBD2. This CDR3 has 16 amino acids. Unmatched junction bases numbered 1, after V lost 2 bases and J lost 0 bases. Germline CDR1 is SGHTA and CDR2 is FQGNSA. CDR3 nucleotide sequence: TGTGCCAGCAGCTTACTAGCGGGGGCCTCCTACAATGAGCAGTTCTTC. This codes for CASSLLAGASYNEQFF.

The chain links TRBV9 to TRBJ2-7; TRBD1 matches 8 bases. CDR1 and CDR2 from the germline V gene are SGDLS and YYNGEE. The CDR3 totals 14 residues. Trimming cost V 3 bases and J 2 bases; bases outside gene matches: 4. The CDR3 here is CASSATGEPYEQYF. CDR3 nucleotides: TGTGCCAGCAGCGCGACAGGGGAGCCCTACGAGCAGTACTTC.

The V gene is TRBV7-8, the J gene TRBJ1-3; 9 bases align to TRBD1. The J segment lost 3 bases and the V segment lost 4 bases, leaving 4 bases of the junction unmatched. The CDR3 has 15 amino acids. The germline CDR1 and CDR2 sequences are SGHVS and FQNEAQ. CDR3 protein: CASSSTGGFGNTIYF. CDR3 bases: TGTGCCAGCAGCTCTACAGGGGGCTTTGGAAACACCATATATTTT.

This sequence joins TRBV7-9 and TRBJ1-4; D is uncertain. The V end was cut by 2 bases, the J end by 4 bases, with 5 bases between. Germline-derived CDR1 and CDR2 are SEHNR and FQNEAQ (reference sequence). The CDR3 runs 13 residues. CDR3 DNA sequence: TGTGCCAGCAGCTTACTTCTTAATGAAAAACTGTTTTTT. It translates to CASSLLLNEKLFF.

The chain carries TRBV7-9 and TRBJ1-1; 8 nucleotides line up with TRBD1. The CDR3 covers 15 residues. Looked up from germline, CDR1 is SEHNR and CDR2 is FQNEAQ (reference sequence). Trimming removed 5 bases from V and 1 base from J; junction bases left unmatched: 6. The CDR3, as DNA: TGTGCCAGCAGCCCCCGAGACAGGGGGAACACTGAAGCTTTCTTT. This sequence encodes CASSPRDRGNTEAFF.

The chain links TRBV7-2 to TRBJ1-5, with D hard to call. The CDR3 totals 13 residues. Looked up from germline, CDR1 is SGHTA and CDR2 is FQGNSA. V was shortened by 5 bases and J by 7 bases, with 12 bases between the two germline ends. As DNA, the CDR3 is TGTGCCAGCAGCCCATTTAGCGAGCAGCCCCAGCATTTT. Its translation: CASSPFSEQPQHF.

This chain uses TRBV19 with TRBJ1-5, with D perhaps matching TRBD1 (6 bases). The CDR3 runs to 15 residues. The germline V gene encodes CDR1 LNHDA and CDR2 SQIVND (reference sequence). Deletions cut 0 bases from V and 5 bases from J, with 11 bases between. CDR3: CASSIEATGYQPQHF. The CDR3 DNA reads as TGTGCCAGTAGTATAGAAGCCACAGGGTATCAGCCCCAGCATTTT.

The rearrangement joins TRBV5-1 to TRBJ1-6, with 10 bases that match TRBD1. After removal of 4 bases from V and 7 bases from J, the junction contained 2 bases not matched to a gene. In germline, CDR1 is SGHRS, CDR2 YFSETQ. The CDR3 consists of 14 residues. The CDR3 bases are TGCGCCAGCAGCGTGGGACAGGGGAATTCACCCCTCCACTTT. Amino acid sequence: CASSVGQGNSPLHF.

The chain is built from TRBV3-1 (or the pseudogene TRBV3-2) and TRBJ1-1; D might be TRBD1 (6 bases). Germline V lookup: CDR1 LGHDT, CDR2 YNNKEL (reference sequence). Trimming left V 6 bases short and J 0 bases short, with 11 bases between. This CDR3 has 14 amino acids. The CDR3 sequence: CASRDGQMNTEAFF. Written as DNA, the CDR3 is TGTGCCAGCAGGGATGGACAGATGAACACTGAAGCTTTCTTT.

The chain links TRBV2 to TRBJ1-5; 8 bases are a match to TRBD1. J was trimmed by 0 bases and V by 2 bases; bases with no gene match: 9. The V gene's germline CDR1 is SNHLY and CDR2 FYNNEI. This CDR3 comprises 18 residues. The CDR3 sequence: CASSEFPGTGYSNQPQHF. The CDR3 nucleotides are TGTGCCAGCAGTGAATTCCCCGGGACAGGTTATAGCAATCAGCCCCAGCATTTT. The whole variable domain, filled in from reference TRBV2 and TRBJ1-5, reads EPEVTQTPSHQVTQMGQEVILRCVPISNHLYFYWYRQILGQKVEFLVSFYNNEISEKSEIFDDQFSVERPDGSNFTLKIRSTKLEDSAMYFCASSEFPGTGYSNQPQHFGDGTRLSIL.

V gene TRBV5-4 combines with J gene TRBJ1-1; D not resolved. V was pared by 0 bases and J by 2 bases, with 8 bases between. Germline CDR1 SGHNT, CDR2 YYREEE (reference sequence). The CDR3 length is 14 residues. The CDR3 region is CASSLATGNTEAFF. The CDR3 nucleotides read TGTGCCAGCAGCTTGGCCACGGGAAACACTGAAGCTTTCTTT.

The chain recombines TRBV5-4 with TRBJ1-4, with D hard to call. The CDR3 spans 14 residues. In germline, CDR1 is SGHNT, CDR2 YYREEE (reference sequence). V lost 0 bases, J lost 8 bases, and 11 bases lay in between. DNA for the CDR3: TGTGCCAGCAGCTTGGGAAAAGGGAGGGAAAAACTGTTTTTT. Translation gives CASSLGKGREKLFF.

The chain employs TRBV25-1 and TRBJ1-2; TRBD1 aligns across 9 bases. In germline, CDR1 is MGHDK, CDR2 SYGVNS. The CDR3 consists of 16 residues. J was trimmed by 4 bases and V by 2 bases; bases with no gene match: 8. The CDR3 here is CASSETGGLMIYGYTF. CDR3 in DNA: TGTGCCAGCAGTGAAACAGGGGGCCTAATGATCTATGGCTACACCTTC.

J is TRBJ2-1 and V is TRBV4-2; a possible D gene is TRBD2 (5 bases). Germline V CDR1 and CDR2: LGHNA, YNFKEQ. Between the trimmed V and J ends, which lost 0 bases and 4 bases, there was a span of 10 bases. The CDR3 extends over 15 amino acids. CDR3 sequence (DNA): TGTGCCAGCAGCCAAGAAGGGAGTCTTTACAATGAGCAGTTCTTC. As protein: CASSQEGSLYNEQFF.

This rearrangement joins TRBV5-1 to TRBJ2-3, with a tentative D call TRBD2 (7 bases). The length of the CDR3 is 16 residues. The germline V gene encodes CDR1 SGHRS and CDR2 YFSETQ. The germline V and J ends were trimmed by 0 bases and 0 bases, with 11 bases remaining between them. DNA for the CDR3: TGCGCCAGCAGCTTGGCGGGGGGCAGGAGCACAGATACGCAGTATTTT. It is translated as CASSLAGGRSTDTQYF.

This sequence joins TRBV19 and TRBJ1-3; possibly TRBD1 for D (5 bases). The CDR3 consists of 16 residues. V dropped 3 bases and J dropped 0 bases, with 12 bases sitting between them. The V gene's germline CDR1 is LNHDA and CDR2 SQIVND (reference sequence). CDR3 nucleotides: TGTGCCAGTAGTATCCCCCAGGGTAACTCTGGAAACACCATATATTTT. As protein: CASSIPQGNSGNTIYF. Using reference TRBV19 and TRBJ1-3 for the parts outside the CDR3, the full variable domain is DGGITQSPKYLFRKEGQNVTLSCEQNLNHDAMYWYRQDPGQGLRLIYYSQIVNDFQKGDIAEGYSVSREKKESFPLTVTSAQKNPTAFYLCASSIPQGNSGNTIYFGEGSWLTVV.

This sequence joins TRBV6-4 and TRBJ1-2; no reliable D call. V gave up 2 bases and J gave up 7 bases, with 14 bases separating them. Germline V gives CDR1 MRHNA, CDR2 SNTAGT. The CDR3 length is 14 residues. CDR3 in amino acids: CASSDEGWSGGYTF. For the CDR3, the DNA is TGTGCCAGCAGTGACGAAGGGTGGAGCGGTGGCTACACCTTC.

This clone was counted a single time. The chain is built from TRBV9 and TRBJ1-1; D is possibly TRBD1 (5 bases). The germline V gene encodes CDR1 SGDLS and CDR2 YYNGEE. The V end was cut by 2 bases, the J end by 4 bases, with 12 bases between. The CDR3 runs 14 residues. CDR3 coding DNA: TGTGCCAGCAGCGTCAGGGAAGGTGGCACTGAAGCTTTCTTT. The encoded protein is CASSVREGGTEAFF.

V and J are TRBV2 and TRBJ1-5; D unclear. Germline CDR1 is SNHLY and CDR2 is FYNNEI. The V and J ends lost 7 bases and 2 bases respectively, with 15 bases between them. CDR3 length: 15 residues. The CDR3 DNA follows: TGTGCCAGCAATGCTGGGTCTGGGCGCAATCAGCCCCAGCATTTT. It codes for CASNAGSGRNQPQHF. The full variable domain, completed using reference TRBV2 and TRBJ1-5, is EPEVTQTPSHQVTQMGQEVILRCVPISNHLYFYWYRQILGQKVEFLVSFYNNEISEKSEIFDDQFSVERPDGSNFTLKIRSTKLEDSAMYFCASNAGSGRNQPQHFGDGTRLSIL.

The V and J genes are TRBV2 and TRBJ2-3; D not resolved. Trimming removed 3 bases from V and 1 base from J, with 8 bases in between. Germline-derived CDR1 and CDR2 are SNHLY and FYNNEI. The CDR3 contains 14 residues. CDR3 nucleotide sequence: TGTGCCAGCAGTGATGGTAGCCGCACAGATACGCAGTATTTT. The encoded protein is CASSDGSRTDTQYF.

The chain couples TRBV27 to TRBJ1-5; D perhaps matches TRBD1 (5 bases). This CDR3 comprises 15 residues. Germline loops: CDR1 MNHEY, CDR2 SMNVEV (reference sequence). V was clipped by 2 bases and J by 6 bases, with 14 bases between them. The CDR3 coding sequence is TGTGCCAGCAGTTTACGGCTAGGGGTTGGTCAGCCCCAGCATTTT. It translates to CASSLRLGVGQPQHF.

Here the CDR3 DNA reads TGTGCCAGCAGCACTTCGACAGGGAGCGATGGCTACACCTTC. Translation gives CASSTSTGSDGYTF. The chain has TRBV9 and TRBJ1-2; 7 nucleotides line up with TRBD1. V was clipped by 4 bases and J by 6 bases; unmatched bases: 9. In germline, CDR1 is SGDLS, CDR2 YYNGEE. This CDR3 spans 14 amino acids.

The rearrangement links TRBV7-9 to TRBJ1-2; 7 bases map to TRBD1. The J segment lost 5 bases and the V segment lost 5 bases, leaving 5 bases of the junction unmatched. CDR1 and CDR2 from the germline V gene are SEHNR and FQNEAQ (reference sequence). The CDR3 totals 13 residues. DNA for the CDR3: TGTGCCAGCAGCCTCCGACAGGGTTATGGCTACACCTTC. As protein: CASSLRQGYGYTF.